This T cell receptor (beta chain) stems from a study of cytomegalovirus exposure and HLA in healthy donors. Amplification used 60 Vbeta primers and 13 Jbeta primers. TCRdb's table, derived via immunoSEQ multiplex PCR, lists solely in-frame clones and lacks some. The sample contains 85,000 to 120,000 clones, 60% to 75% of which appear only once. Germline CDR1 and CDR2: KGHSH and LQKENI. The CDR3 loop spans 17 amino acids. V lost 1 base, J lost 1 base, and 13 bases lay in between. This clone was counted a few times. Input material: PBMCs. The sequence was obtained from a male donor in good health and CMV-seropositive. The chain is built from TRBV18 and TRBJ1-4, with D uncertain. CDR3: CASSPLPGEVTNEKLFF. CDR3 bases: TGTGCCAGCTCACCACTACCCGGGGAGGTAACTAATGAAAAACTGTTTTTT. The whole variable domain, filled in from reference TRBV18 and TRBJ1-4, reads NAGVMQNPRHLVRRRGQEARLRCSPMKGHSHVYWYRQLPEEGLKFMVYLQKENIIDESGMPKERFSAEFPKEGPSILRIQQVVRGDSAAYFCASSPLPGEVTNEKLFFGSGTQLSVL.